One T cell receptor beta chain is described in this entry. These data belong to a study of blood T cell repertoires in COVID-19. Across the study: PBMCs, B-cell-depleted T cells, or T cells provided the cDNA or gDNA that made up the material.

Germline values: CDR1 LNHDA, CDR2 SQIVND (reference sequence). V lost 0 bases to trimming and J lost 2 bases, with 10 bases between them. CDR3 length: 15 residues. Original analysis: Reference gene primer amplification in the assay estimated nucleated cell counts. Measured with immunoSEQ multiplex PCR; TCRdb has only the in-frame clones, and not every one. That table is the source of V, J and clone size, and D and trimming were worked out from the DNA. The profile covers roughly 35,000 clones, with roughly three quarters appearing a single time and around 30% taken by the ten largest. This TCR derives from a man of 80 years or more with acute or convalescent COVID-19. Sequences were obtained from peripheral blood. V and J are TRBV19 and TRBJ1-1; D gene uncertain. In DNA, the CDR3 is TGTGCCAGTAGTATAGATGGCAGATATAACACTGAAGCTTTCTTT. Its protein is CASSIDGRYNTEAFF.